The rows below give T cell receptor beta chains drawn from one sample of a study of T cells after yellow fever vaccination. In TCRdb, the 5' RACE reads were re-called with MiXCR into one record per CDR3 protein. The repertoire includes some 400,000 distinct CDR3 sequences, about 6.2% of them detected once, and about 15% sits in the top ten. Sequences were derived from PBMCs, sampled 5 days after the yellow fever booster vaccination. The source is a man aged 30-40 years who received the YFV17D yellow fever vaccine. The CDR3 runs from the conserved cysteine through the conserved F or W. The order of the fields is CDR3 length, J gene, D gene, V gene, clone size, CDR3 protein, CDR3 DNA. D genes are given only for firm matches. Clone size is stated in some rows and not others, as once, few, many or a class when expanded.

14 | TRBJ2-2 | TRBD1 | TRBV6-1 | few | CASSNRGQTGELFF | TGTGCCAGCAGCAATAGGGGGCAGACCGGGGAGCTGTTTTTT
22 | TRBJ2-7 | TRBD2 | TRBV7-8 | - | CASSYSTRVGTSGTQGSYEQYF | TGTGCCAGCAGCTATTCGACCCGGGTCGGGACTAGCGGGACCCAGGGCTCCTACGAGCAGTACTTC
14 | TRBJ2-3 | TRBD2 | TRBV7-9 | many | CASSLAGSTDTQYF | TGTGCCAGCAGTTTAGCGGGATCCACAGATACGCAGTATTTT
15 | TRBJ1-2 | - | TRBV5-5 | few | CASSLALTPAGGYTF | TGTGCCAGCAGCTTGGCCTTGACTCCCGCGGGGGGCTACACCTTC
15 | TRBJ2-7 | TRBD2 | TRBV19 | - | CASSKTLAGINEQYF | TGTGCCAGTAGCAAGACACTAGCGGGAATCAACGAGCAGTACTTC
13 | TRBJ2-7 | - | TRBV5-6 | few | CASRFGSRDEQYF | TGTGCCAGCAGATTCGGGTCTCGGGACGAGCAGTACTTC
14 | TRBJ2-7 | - | TRBV20-1 | few | CSARDPRTDNEQYF | TGCAGTGCTAGAGATCCCAGGACCGACAACGAGCAGTACTTC
16 | TRBJ1-5 | - | TRBV24-1 | few | CATSDGLGGPYQPQHF | TGTGCCACCAGTGACGGACTCGGAGGGCCCTATCAGCCCCAGCATTTT
12 | TRBJ2-5 | - | TRBV25-1 | once | CASRRHVGTPYF | TGTGCCAGCCGCCGTCACGTCGGGACCCCGTACTTC
15 | TRBJ2-1 | - | TRBV12-3/TRBV12-4 | few | CASSSGRDFHNEQFF | TGTGCCAGCAGTTCCGGCAGGGATTTCCACAATGAGCAGTTCTTC
14 | TRBJ2-5 | - | TRBV6-5 | - | CASSYSGHLETQYF | TGTGCCAGCAGTTACTCGGGACACCTGGAGACCCAGTACTTC
16 | TRBJ2-1 | TRBD1 | TRBV5-1 | many | CASSSQGQGSYNEQFF | TGCGCCAGCAGCTCGCAAGGACAGGGTTCCTACAATGAGCAGTTCTTC
14 | TRBJ2-1 | - | TRBV5-1 | few | CASSPGLSTNEQFF | TGCGCCAGCAGCCCGGGACTGAGTACCAATGAGCAGTTCTTC
12 | TRBJ2-7 | - | TRBV6-6 | few | CASSDLGREQYF | TGTGCCAGCAGTGATCTGGGGCGAGAGCAGTACTTC
13 | TRBJ2-1 | - | TRBV20-1 | few | CSARWQADNEQFF | TGCAGTGCTAGATGGCAGGCCGACAATGAGCAGTTCTTC
18 | TRBJ2-7 | - | TRBV6-2/TRBV6-3 | few | CASNPVTPYRRHPYEQYF | TGTGCCAGCAACCCAGTTACTCCCTACCGACGCCACCCCTACGAGCAGTACTTC
12 | TRBJ2-3 | - | TRBV20-1 | - | CSASPQSFTQYF | TGCAGTGCTAGCCCCCAGTCCTTTACGCAGTATTTT
18 | TRBJ2-5 | TRBD2 | TRBV11-1 | - | CASSSNRRLAGAQETQYF | TGTGCCAGCAGCTCGAACCGGCGACTAGCGGGAGCGCAAGAGACCCAGTACTTC
16 | TRBJ2-5 | - | TRBV15 | - | CATSRDITGFGETQYF | TGTGCCACCAGCAGAGATATTACGGGGTTTGGGGAGACCCAGTACTTC
12 | TRBJ1-1 | - | TRBV18 | many | CASSPPDTEAFF | TGTGCCAGCTCACCACCGGACACTGAAGCTTTCTTT
12 | TRBJ2-7 | - | TRBV7-6 | many | CASSLDYREQYF | TGTGCCAGCAGCTTAGATTACAGGGAGCAGTACTTC
16 | TRBJ2-3 | TRBD2 | TRBV20-1 | many | CSARDLTSGSTDTQYF | TGCAGTGCTAGAGATCTTACTAGCGGTTCCACAGATACGCAGTATTTT
15 | TRBJ1-1 | - | TRBV7-2 | - | CASSLIPGRDTEAFF | TGTGCCAGCAGCTTAATCCCAGGGCGGGACACTGAAGCTTTCTTT
16 | TRBJ2-3 | - | TRBV21-1 | many | CASSPAGTRSTDTQYF | TGTGCCAGCAGCCCCGCCGGGACTAGAAGCACAGATACGCAGTATTTT
12 | TRBJ2-5 | - | TRBV7-2 | few | CASSLFKETQYF | TGTGCCAGCAGCTTATTCAAAGAGACCCAGTACTTC
16 | TRBJ2-2 | - | TRBV5-1 | - | CASSFEGGANTGELFF | TGCGCCAGCAGCTTCGAGGGAGGCGCGAACACCGGGGAGCTGTTTTTT